This TCR beta chain was sequenced for a study of a mutant IDH1 vaccine in newly diagnosed glioma. Turning to the study itself: First vaccine doses came 4-6 weeks after radiotherapy alone, or with temozolomide cycles. An approximately 62% male, 37.5% female split and a mean age of around 41 years characterized treated patients. Most patients had received both radiotherapy and temozolomide, the prior options being radiotherapy, temozolomide, or both.

The assay was immunoSEQ multiplex PCR, and TCRdb's table has in-frame clones only and misses some. The sample contains approximately 45,000 clones, more than 85% of which appear only once. To note about this clone: The antigen remains undetermined.

Germline CDR1 is LGHNA and CDR2 is YNFKEQ. CDR3 size: 16 residues. Trimming pared 0 bases from V and 7 bases from J, leaving 13 bases between. Time point of the sample: week 23, last vaccination. The content of each vaccine dose was 300 ug of mutant IDH1 20-mer peptide, and topical imiquimod accompanied it. This clonotype originated in a man aged 45 to 65 with glioma. The source was PBMCs, collected from a glioma patient whose treatment included an IDH1 peptide vaccine. The rearrangement links TRBV4-2 to TRBJ1-6; weak D call: TRBD1 (5 bases). The CDR3, as DNA: TGTGCCAGCAGCCAAGATTGGGACGTACGGAATTCACCCCTCCACTTT. Translating gives CASSQDWDVRNSPLHF.